A selection of T cell receptor beta chains follows, all from one sample in a study of Graves' ophthalmopathy and Graves' hyperthyroidism. A single record per CDR3 protein comes from TCRdb applying MiXCR to the multiplex PCR reads. The table records about half a million distinct CDR3 sequences, 13% to 15% of them present only once. What was sequenced was blood. The receptors shown here come from a woman aged 25 to 39 with Graves' ophthalmopathy. Both conserved end residues are part of each CDR3. D genes are given only for firm matches. Clone size is given for some rows only: seen once, a few or many times, or a class if the clone is expanded.

13 . TRBJ1-1 many TRBV12-3/TRBV12-4 TGTGCCAGCAGCCGCTGGGGGAACACTGAAGCTTTCTTT CASSRWGNTEAFF
17 TRBD2 TRBJ2-6 many TRBV7-2 TGTGCCAGCAGCTTGCGGGAGGTCAGCTCTGGGGCCAACGTCCTGACTTTC CASSLREVSSGANVLTF
15 . TRBJ2-7 . TRBV11-2 TGTGCCAGCAGCTTAGAAGGGGCGTCGGTCTACGAGCAGTACTTC CASSLEGASVYEQYF
13 . TRBJ1-5 many TRBV12-3/TRBV12-4 TGTGCCAGCAGGAGCAGGGCGAAACAGCCCCAGCATTTT CASRSRAKQPQHF
16 . TRBJ1-2 . TRBV9 TGTGCCAGCAGCGTAGAGTGGGGGCCGCCCATGGGAGGCTACACCTTC CASSVEWGPPMGGYTF
12 . TRBJ1-1 many TRBV12-5 TGTGCTAGTGGTCCTCATGGCACTGAAGCTTTCTTT CASGPHGTEAFF
13 . TRBJ1-2 . TRBV11-2 TGTGCCAGCAGCTCCATTACTAACTATGGTTACACCTTC CASSSITNYGYTF
13 TRBD1 TRBJ1-5 many TRBV2 TGTGCCTGCCGACAGGGCCCCAATCAGCCCCAGCATTTT CACRQGPNQPQHF
15 TRBD1 TRBJ2-5 many TRBV2 TGTGCCAGCAGTGAAGCGACAGGGGTCGGGGAGACCCAGTACTTC CASSEATGVGETQYF
13 TRBD1 TRBJ1-1 many TRBV12-3/TRBV12-4 TGTGCCAGCAGTAGGACAGGGGGGACTGAAGCTTTCTTT CASSRTGGTEAFF
16 TRBD2 TRBJ2-7 few TRBV20-1 TGCAGTGCTAGAGATCCTCTAGCGGGAGCTCAGTACGAGCAGTACTTC CSARDPLAGAQYEQYF
16 . TRBJ1-1 . TRBV18 TGTGCCAGCTCACCGCAAGGTAAAGGCTCGAACACTGAAGCTTTCTTT CASSPQGKGSNTEAFF
15 TRBD1 TRBJ1-6 many TRBV9 TGTGCCAGCAGCCCCCAGGGGGCCTTTAATTCACCCCTCCACTTT CASSPQGAFNSPLHF
16 TRBD1 TRBJ2-7 many TRBV5-1 TGCGCCAGCAGCCGAGAATTGGGCCGACCAGGGGGAGAGCAGTACTTC CASSRELGRPGGEQYF
14 TRBD2 TRBJ2-5 many TRBV20-1 TGCAGTGCTAGTGGGCGGGGGAGCCAAGAGACCCAGTACTTC CSASGRGSQETQYF
17 TRBD2 TRBJ2-7 many TRBV6-2/TRBV6-3 TGTGCCAGCAGTTACTCCAGGGAAGCGGGGACCTCCTACGAGCAGTACTTC CASSYSREAGTSYEQYF
17 . TRBJ2-7 many TRBV10-3 TGTGCCATCAGTGACCCCGAACGACGGTCCAGGGGCTACGAGCAGTACTTC CAISDPERRSRGYEQYF
15 TRBD2 TRBJ2-5 few TRBV28 TGTGCCAGCAGCTCCCTAGCGGGTCGCCAAGAGACCCAGTACTTC CASSSLAGRQETQYF
13 TRBD1 TRBJ1-1 many TRBV7-9 TGTGCCAGCAGCCCCGACAGGGGGCTGCGGGCTTTCTTT CASSPDRGLRAFF
14 . TRBJ1-1 . TRBV6-5 TGTGCCAGCAGTTACTCGGGGGCAGGGGTAAGGGCTTTCTTT CASSYSGAGVRAFF
14 . TRBJ2-5 many TRBV9 TGTGCCAGCAGCGTATCAGCGGGTCAAGAGACCCAGTACTTC CASSVSAGQETQYF
13 . TRBJ2-5 many TRBV30 TGTGCCTGGAGTCGGACGGCGTCCGAGACCCAGTACTTC CAWSRTASETQYF
15 TRBD1 TRBJ2-5 many TRBV12-3/TRBV12-4 TGTGCCAGCAGTTTAGCCGCGACAGGGGTAGAGACCCAGTACTTC CASSLAATGVETQYF
19 . TRBJ2-5 few TRBV30 TGTGCCTGGAGTTCTAATCCGGTGTTGAGGGGACCCAACCAAGAGACCCAGTACTTC CAWSSNPVLRGPNQETQYF
16 . TRBJ2-7 . TRBV15 TGTGTCTCCAGCAGAGATCACATGGGCGTAGACTACGAGCAGTACTTC CVSSRDHMGVDYEQYF